The clone carrying this T cell receptor beta chain turned up a few times. Its cognate antigen is unknown. The data originate from a study of response to subunit inactivated influenza vaccine. Study-wide results and limits: Seasonal influenza vaccination, on each occasion, was suggested by the authors to recruit few new T cells.

The CDR3 consists of 15 residues. CDR1 and CDR2 from the germline V gene are SGHDT and YYEEEE. Trimming took off 6 bases at V and 3 bases at J, with 18 bases between the two ends. TCRdb reprocessed the RT-PCR reads with MiXCR, giving one entry per CDR3 protein. The repertoire has 450,000 to 600,000 distinct CDR3 sequences, less than 10% of them found once; the top ten carry under 15%. The gene calls are TRBV5-6 and TRBJ1-1; perhaps TRBD1 as D (6 bases). Sequenced here: PBMCs from blood, sampled about 24 months after vaccination. The clonotype comes from a man aged 50-75 years who received an inactivated influenza vaccine. The CDR3 DNA is TGTGCCAGCAATACAGGGAGTGATCGGGACACTGAAGCTTTCTTT. It specifies CASNTGSDRDTEAFF.